This TCR beta chain was documented in a study of tumor-infiltrating lymphocytes in primary liver carcinoma. This clonotype was observed once. Its matching antigen is unknown. One end of the junction varies from germline; a read error may be responsible. Using a constant-region primer together with ProtoScript II reverse transcriptase, TCR beta cDNA was made from about 500 ng of total RNA. TCR beta libraries came from three nested multiplex PCR rounds using slightly modified ARM-PCR. Two initial PCR rounds of around 10 cycles each paired TRBV1-TRBV30 forward primers with a C-beta reverse primer. TCRdb re-analysed the multiplex PCR reads in MiXCR, keeping a single row per CDR3 protein. The profile shows more than 100,000 distinct CDR3 sequences, around 62% of them singletons. Regarding the study as a whole: Merely some 7.5-25% of top clones spanned all five tumor regions.

Germline V gene lookup returns CDR1 SGHAT and CDR2 FQDESV (reference sequence). The CDR3 sequence is 14 residues long. It was from roughly 20-30 mg of unsorted bulk tissue that RNA and DNA were co-extracted. Histology found more than 80% viable tumor cells per sample. The chain is built from TRBV11-1 and TRBJ2-3, with 9 bases fitting TRBD2. The sequenced sample consisted of liver tumor tissue from sampling region 1. This sample's subset: tumor region T1, superior pole. The sequence was collected from a woman aged 55-69 years with primary liver carcinoma and hepatitis B virus infection. The CDR3 nucleotides are TGTCCCAGCAGCTTAAGGGAACGTGCGGGAGGGTCTCACTTT. Protein sequence: CPSSLRERAGGSHF. The full variable domain, rest sourced from reference TRBV11-1 and TRBJ2-3, is EAEVAQSPRYKITEKSQAVAFWCDPISGHATLYWYRQILGQGPELLVQFQDESVVDDSQLPKDRFSAERLKGVDSTLKIQPAELGDSAMYLCPSSLRERAGGSHFGPGTRLTVL.